This T cell receptor beta chain was found in a study of tumor and adjacent non-tumor tissue in lung cancer. Points from the study as a whole: TCR diversity was significantly greater in tumor than normal lung tissue. Patients with more diverse tumor TCRs had worse survival.

The template was RNA from unsorted bulk tissue. Donors were chemotherapy-naive, newly diagnosed lung cancer surgical patients in China, August–late 2014. Of note for this clonotype: The antigen is not known. At one of its ends the junction is not consistent with the germline gene, which may arise from a read error.

Germline values: CDR1 MNHNY, CDR2 SVGAGI (reference sequence). This CDR3 contains 15 residues. A modified ARM-PCR protocol with three rounds of nested PCR amplified TCRbeta. TCRdb re-analysed the multiplex PCR reads in MiXCR, keeping a single row per CDR3 protein. The repertoire holds 220,000 or so distinct CDR3 sequences, with about two thirds as singletons. Sequenced sample: lung tumor tissue. The gene calls are TRBV6-6 and TRBJ2-2, with TRBD1 matching over 10 bases. This clonotype was obtained from a man aged 60-69 years with non-small cell lung cancer. In DNA, the CDR3 is TGTGCCAGCAGCCTCCTGGACAGGGGGTCCGGGGAGCTGCTTTTT. Residues: CASSLLDRGSGELLF.